Sequencing of this T cell receptor (beta chain) was carried out in a study of blood T cell repertoires in COVID-19. Study at large: From T cells, B-cell-depleted T cells, or PBMCs came the material, which was cDNA or gDNA.

CDR3 length equals 13 residues. After removal of 3 bases from V and 5 bases from J, the junction contained 3 bases not matched to a gene. In germline, CDR1 is SGHNT, CDR2 YYREEE (reference sequence). In the authors' methods: Estimation of nucleated cell counts relied on the amplification of reference gene primers. TCRdb's copy holds only in-frame clones and misses some; the assay was immunoSEQ multiplex PCR. V, J and clone size were drawn from that table, and D and trimming were deduced from the DNA. Of 60,000 to 65,000 clones in the sample, about 70% were seen once. The source material was peripheral blood. This chain connects TRBV5-4 to TRBJ1-2, with 8 bases identical to TRBD1. This receptor was taken from a woman aged 80 or over with acute or convalescent COVID-19. CDR3 bases: TGTGCCAGCAGCTCTGGACAGGGATATGGCTACACCTTC. It encodes CASSSGQGYGYTF.